Each of the 18 T cell receptor beta chains below was sequenced from the same sample in a study of cytomegalovirus exposure and HLA in healthy donors. The PCR made use of 60 Vbeta and 13 Jbeta primers. Sequencing was performed with immunoSEQ multiplex PCR; in TCRdb, only in-frame clones are kept and a portion is missing. Altogether approximately 220,000 clones are present, 80% to 85% being singletons, with the ten largest covering over 0.65%. The sequencing input was PBMCs. The receptors stem from a boy under 10 years old in good health and CMV-seronegative.

This clone was picked up a small number of times. This chain links TRBV7-6 with TRBJ2-7, with D possibly matching TRBD2 (7 bases). Trimming shortened V by 5 bases and J by 5 bases, and 13 bases separated the two germline ends. The length of the CDR3 is 13 residues. CDR1 is SGHVS and CDR2 is FNYEAQ in the germline V gene. The CDR3 DNA is TGTGCCAGCAGCGCTGCGGGGGCTGACGAGCAGTACTTC. The encoded protein is CASSAAGADEQYF. The variable domain in full, with the rest retrieved from reference TRBV7-6 and TRBJ2-7, is GAGVSQSPRYKVTKRGQDVALRCDPISGHVSLYWYRQALGQGPEFLTYFNYEAQQDKSGLPNDRFSAERPEGSISTLTIQRTEQRDSAMYRCASSAAGADEQYFGPGTRLTVT.

V is TRBV7-9 and J is TRBJ2-7; 7 bases match TRBD1. The CDR3 runs to 13 residues. Germline V gives CDR1 SEHNR, CDR2 FQNEAQ (reference sequence). Trimming took 4 bases from V and 5 from J; bases not matched to a gene: 5. In DNA, the CDR3 is TGTGCCAGCAGCTCCCGGGACAGCCACGAGCAGTACTTC. Amino acids: CASSSRDSHEQYF.

The chain combines TRBV27 with TRBJ1-5, with TRBD1 identical over 7 bases. CDR1 and CDR2 (germline): MNHEY, SMNVEV (reference sequence). CDR3 size: 14 residues. J lost 5 bases, V lost 5 bases, and 6 bases had no gene match. The CDR3 loop reads CASSLRDRYQPQHF. Here the CDR3 DNA reads TGTGCCAGCAGTCTCCGGGACAGATATCAGCCCCAGCATTTT.

This chain joins TRBV6-1 and TRBJ2-2; 9 positions agree with TRBD1. The trim removed 6 bases at V and 6 bases at J, leaving 8 bases unmatched. The length of the CDR3 is 15 residues. Germline values: CDR1 MNHNS, CDR2 SASEGT. Here the CDR3 reads CASRQGQGWAGELFF. Here the CDR3 DNA reads TGTGCCAGCAGACAGGGACAGGGATGGGCCGGGGAGCTGTTTTTT.

This CDR3 reads CASSQTGGQETQYF. The DNA of the CDR3 is TGTGCCAGCAGTCAAACAGGGGGCCAAGAGACCCAGTACTTC. The gene calls are TRBV2 and TRBJ2-5; 8 bases fit TRBD1. Germline V gene lookup returns CDR1 SNHLY and CDR2 FYNNEI. The CDR3 covers 14 residues. With V trimmed by 5 bases and J by 1 base, 3 bases remained unmatched.

The rearrangement uses TRBV5-6 and TRBJ1-2; 8 nucleotides line up with TRBD1. Germline CDR1 and CDR2: SGHDT and YYEEEE. CDR3 size: 15 residues. J was trimmed by 8 bases and V by 3 bases; bases with no gene match: 12. CDR3 in DNA: TGTGCCAGCAGCTACTCAGGGGGCCCTCCCAGGGGCTACACCTTC. This codes for CASSYSGGPPRGYTF.

This chain links TRBV12-5 with TRBJ2-4; D gene ambiguous. V lost 4 bases and J lost 7, with 8 bases in between. The CDR3 covers 12 residues. From germline, CDR1 is LGHNT and CDR2 FRNRAP. CDR3 bases: TGTGCTAGTGGTTCTTCCCGGAACATTCAGTACTTC. It codes for CASGSSRNIQYF. Using reference TRBV12-5 and TRBJ2-4 for the parts outside the CDR3, the full variable domain is DARVTQTPRHKVTEMGQEVTMRCQPILGHNTVFWYRQTMMQGLELLAYFRNRAPLDDSGMPKDRFSAEMPDATLATLKIQPSEPRDSAVYFCASGSSRNIQYFGAGTRLSVL.

The chain joins TRBV19 to TRBJ1-1; D gene unclear. Deletions cut 5 bases from V and 3 bases from J, with 13 bases between. The CDR3 extends over 14 amino acids. CDR1 is LNHDA, CDR2 SQIVND, per germline (reference sequence). The CDR3 nucleotides read TGTGCCAGTAGTCTGGCGGGGTTGGACACTGAAGCTTTCTTT. Translating it yields CASSLAGLDTEAFF. Full variable domain (remainder filled in from reference TRBV19 and TRBJ1-1): DGGITQSPKYLFRKEGQNVTLSCEQNLNHDAMYWYRQDPGQGLRLIYYSQIVNDFQKGDIAEGYSVSREKKESFPLTVTSAQKNPTAFYLCASSLAGLDTEAFFGQGTRLTVV.

This clone occurred once. The genes are TRBV19 and TRBJ2-7, with TRBD2 as a possible D gene (6 bases). CDR1 is LNHDA, CDR2 SQIVND, per germline (reference sequence). The CDR3 has 15 residues. The ends were cut back, 5 bases at V and 4 bases at J, with 18 bases in the middle. In nucleotides, the CDR3 is TGTGCCAGTAGTGTAACTAGCTCTGGGGGGTACGAGCAGTACTTC. As protein: CASSVTSSGGYEQYF.

The chain is built from TRBV13 and TRBJ2-3, with D unresolved. The V gene lost 3 bases and the J gene lost 2 bases, with 15 bases spanning the gap. In germline, CDR1 is PRHDT, CDR2 FYEKMQ (reference sequence). The CDR3 runs 16 residues. The DNA of the CDR3 is TGTGCCAGCAGCTTGGGCGATACGACCCCCACAGATACGCAGTATTTT. This translates into CASSLGDTTPTDTQYF.

V usage is TRBV19 and J usage is TRBJ1-5, with D unclear. Deletions cut 3 bases from V and 6 bases from J, with 9 bases between. This CDR3 has 13 residues. The germline V gene has CDR1 LNHDA and CDR2 SQIVND (reference sequence). The CDR3 spells CASSILSGQPQHF. In DNA form, the CDR3 reads TGTGCCAGTAGTATTCTTTCAGGTCAGCCCCAGCATTTT.

This clone was recorded only once. This sequence joins TRBV27 and TRBJ2-3; 9 bases line up with TRBD2. The CDR3 spans 16 residues. With V trimmed by 0 bases and J by 2 bases, 3 bases remained unmatched. Looked up from germline, CDR1 is MNHEY and CDR2 is SMNVEV (reference sequence). The CDR3 DNA follows: TGTGCCAGCAGTTTATCTAGCGGGGGTTTCACAGATACGCAGTATTTT. This translates into CASSLSSGGFTDTQYF.

The CDR3 DNA is TGTGCCAGCAGCTTAGTGGCGGGGGATCATGGCGAGCAGTACTTC. Translation: CASSLVAGDHGEQYF. The rearrangement joins TRBV7-9 to TRBJ2-7, with TRBD2 matching 7 bases. Germline V gene sequence: CDR1 SEHNR, CDR2 FQNEAQ (reference sequence). CDR3 length equals 15 residues. The V and J ends lost 1 base and 6 bases, in that order; junction bases with no gene match: 9.

This clone was observed a single time. The genes are TRBV19 and TRBJ2-5; 10 positions match TRBD2. The CDR3 loop spans 14 amino acids. CDR1 is LNHDA and CDR2 is SQIVND in the germline V gene (reference sequence). Trimming took 10 bases from V and 4 from J; bases not matched to a gene: 9. CDR3 nucleotide sequence: TGTGCCACTCGTAGGATAGCGGGAGGAGAGACCCAGTACTTC. It specifies CATRRIAGGETQYF.

This chain uses TRBV4-1 with TRBJ2-2, with 7 positions matching TRBD1. This CDR3 spans 16 amino acids. Germline values: CDR1 MGHRA, CDR2 YSYEKL. The junction had 4 bases not matched to a gene; V was cut back by 3 bases and J by 0 bases. CDR3 in amino acids: CASSQPTGPNTGELFF. In DNA, the CDR3 is TGCGCCAGCAGCCAGCCGACAGGGCCGAACACCGGGGAGCTGTTTTTT.

The chain is built from TRBV6-6 and TRBJ2-5; 9 nucleotides match TRBD2. Trimming at V came to 6 bases and at J to 11 bases, leaving 19 bases not matched to a gene. This CDR3 region has 16 residues. Germline CDR1 and CDR2: MNHNY and SVGAGI (reference sequence). The CDR3 sequence: CASRPTGSGSEAQQYF. In nucleotides, the CDR3 is TGTGCCAGCAGGCCAACGGGTAGCGGGAGTGAGGCGCAGCAGTACTTC.

This clone has only one observation. This chain uses TRBV18 with TRBJ2-1, with 13 bases matching TRBD2. This CDR3 has 16 amino acids. CDR1 and CDR2 from the germline V gene are KGHSH and LQKENI. V trimming: 3 bases; J trimming: 9 bases; junction bases outside the gene matches: 8. The chain's CDR3 is CASSPGLAGARGEQFF. In nucleotides, the CDR3 is TGTGCCAGCTCACCTGGACTAGCGGGAGCGCGGGGTGAGCAGTTCTTC. Based on the CDR3 plus reference TRBV18 and TRBJ2-1, the full variable domain is NAGVMQNPRHLVRRRGQEARLRCSPMKGHSHVYWYRQLPEEGLKFMVYLQKENIIDESGMPKERFSAEFPKEGPSILRIQQVVRGDSAAYFCASSPGLAGARGEQFFGPGTRLTVL.

This chain uses TRBV5-1 with TRBJ2-2; no firm D call. In germline, CDR1 is SGHRS, CDR2 YFSETQ. CDR3 size: 14 residues. V shed 0 bases and J shed 6 bases, with 9 bases lying between them. CDR3 in DNA: TGCGCCAGCAGCTTGGACCCAACGGCCGGGGAGCTGTTTTTT. This translates into CASSLDPTAGELFF.